This entry concerns a single T cell receptor (beta chain). V lost 4 bases to trimming and J lost 9 bases, with 11 bases between them. Germline V lookup: CDR1 DFQATT, CDR2 SNEGSKA (reference sequence). This CDR3 spans 11 amino acids. This sample stems from a study of blood T cell repertoires in COVID-19. Background on the study: COVID-19 samples from acute and convalescent phases originated in the United States, Italy and Spain. The analysed material was cDNA or gDNA that came from T cells, B-cell-depleted T cells, or PBMCs.

Assay used: immunoSEQ multiplex PCR; TCRdb lists only in-frame clones, some missing. The sample comprises around 150,000 clones, 84% of which are singletons, and about 7% rests with the top ten. This receptor was taken from a woman aged 45 to 65 in a cohort sampled during active or convalescent COVID-19. Sequences were obtained from peripheral blood. This chain joins TRBV20-1 and TRBJ2-3; D possibly corresponds to TRBD1 (5 bases). CDR3 DNA sequence: TGCAGTGCTAAGTATGGGGCCACGCAGTATTTT. Its translation: CSAKYGATQYF.